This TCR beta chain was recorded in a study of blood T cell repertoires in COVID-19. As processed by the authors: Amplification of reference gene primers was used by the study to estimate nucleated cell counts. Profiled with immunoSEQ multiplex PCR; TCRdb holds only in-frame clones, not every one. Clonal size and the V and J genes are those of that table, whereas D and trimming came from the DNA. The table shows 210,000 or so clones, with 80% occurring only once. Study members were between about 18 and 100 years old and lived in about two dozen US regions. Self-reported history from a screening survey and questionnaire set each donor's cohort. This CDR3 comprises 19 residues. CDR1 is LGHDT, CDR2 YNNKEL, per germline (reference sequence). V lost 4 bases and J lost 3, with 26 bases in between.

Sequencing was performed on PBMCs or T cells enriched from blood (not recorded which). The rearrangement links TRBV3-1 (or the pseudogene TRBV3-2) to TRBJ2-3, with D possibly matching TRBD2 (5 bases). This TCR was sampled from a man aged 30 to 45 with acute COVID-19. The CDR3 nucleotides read TGTGCCAGCAGCCCTACCCCCATACCTAGGACTGACGGGACAGATACGCAGTATTTT. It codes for CASSPTPIPRTDGTDTQYF.